Detailed here is one TCR beta chain. The final CDR3 position lacks the conserved phenylalanine or tryptophan, pointing to a likely read error. There are 16 residues in the CDR3. The germline CDR1 and CDR2 sequences are LNHNV and YYDKDF (reference sequence). J lost 0 bases, V lost 2 bases, and 5 bases had no gene match. Primers for the PCR totalled 60 Vbeta and 13 Jbeta. The protocol was immunoSEQ multiplex PCR, while the TCRdb copy is restricted to in-frame clones and leaves out a portion. The sample records 90,000 to 130,000 clones, approximately 83% being singletons. The entry originates in a study of cytomegalovirus exposure and HLA in healthy donors.

This TCR derives from a man in his forties in good health and CMV-seronegative. The source material was PBMCs. The chain employs TRBV15 and TRBJ2-7; 9 bases are shared with TRBD1. CDR3 DNA sequence: TGTGCCACCAGCAGACGGACAGGGGACTACTCCTACGAGCAGTACCTC. Translating it yields CATSRRTGDYSYEQYL.